These 6 T cell receptor beta chains came from one sample sequenced in a study of blood T cell repertoires in COVID-19. Sequencing used immunoSEQ multiplex PCR; TCRdb keeps in-frame clones, though not all of them. This repertoire shows 310,000 or so clones, roughly 90% found once; its top ten account for 5% to 7%. Input material: peripheral blood. These TCRs come from a man between 18 and 29 years old who had recovered from COVID-19.

This clone was counted only a few times. The chain is built from TRBV5-6 and TRBJ1-2; possible D gene TRBD1, 6 bases. The V gene lost 0 bases and the J gene lost 7 bases, with 10 bases spanning the gap. This CDR3 spans 13 amino acids. Germline V gene lookup returns CDR1 SGHDT and CDR2 YYEEEE. The CDR3 DNA reads TGTGCCAGCAGCTTGGCGGCAGGGGTTGGCTACACCTTC. Translating it yields CASSLAAGVGYTF.

The V and J genes are TRBV19 and TRBJ1-4; 9 bases agree with TRBD1. The ends lost 7 bases at V and 8 bases at J; junction bases unmatched: 5. Germline CDR1 LNHDA, CDR2 SQIVND (reference sequence). The CDR3 runs 13 residues. In nucleotides, the CDR3 is TGTGCCAGTACCGGACAGGGGTACGAAAAACTGTTTTTT. Translating it yields CASTGQGYEKLFF. The whole variable domain, remainder taken from reference TRBV19 and TRBJ1-4, is DGGITQSPKYLFRKEGQNVTLSCEQNLNHDAMYWYRQDPGQGLRLIYYSQIVNDFQKGDIAEGYSVSREKKESFPLTVTSAQKNPTAFYLCASTGQGYEKLFFGSGTQLSVL.

The chain recombines TRBV4-1 with TRBJ2-1; TRBD2 agrees at 8 bases. Looked up from germline, CDR1 is MGHRA and CDR2 is YSYEKL. V dropped 3 bases and J dropped 7; count of bases not matched to a gene: 8. The CDR3 covers 15 residues. This CDR3 reads CASSQLSGSVNEQFF. The CDR3, as DNA: TGCGCCAGCAGCCAGTTAAGCGGGAGTGTGAATGAGCAGTTCTTC.

This clone was seen more than once but under ten times. The rearrangement joins TRBV5-1 to TRBJ2-3, with 9 bases aligning to TRBD1. The CDR3 has 16 amino acids. After removal of 4 bases from V and 1 base from J, the junction contained 7 bases not matched to a gene. CDR1 and CDR2 (germline): SGHRS, YFSETQ. This CDR3 is CASSPPRQGGTDTQYF. The CDR3 DNA follows: TGCGCCAGCAGCCCCCCTAGACAGGGGGGCACAGATACGCAGTATTTT.

This chain links TRBV5-6 with TRBJ1-6; tentatively, D is TRBD1 (5 bases). Germline CDR1 reads SGHDT; CDR2 reads YYEEEE. The CDR3 is 13 amino acids. V gave up 6 bases and J gave up 7 bases, with 11 bases separating them. CDR3: CASTGGPNSPLHF. DNA of the CDR3: TGTGCCAGCACCGGGGGTCCCAATTCACCCCTCCACTTT.

The genes are TRBV5-1 and TRBJ1-4; perhaps TRBD1 as D (5 bases). Trimming stripped 5 bases from V and 8 bases from J, with 16 bases between. The CDR3 spans 14 residues. Looked up from germline, CDR1 is SGHRS and CDR2 is YFSETQ. This CDR3 is CASRPGSPGEKLFF. CDR3 sequence (DNA): TGCGCCAGCAGACCAGGGTCACCAGGCGAAAAACTGTTTTTT.